The rows below give T cell receptor beta chains drawn from one sample of a study of T-cell memory formation after mild COVID-19. TCRdb analysed the 5' RACE reads with MiXCR anew, one entry per CDR3 protein. The table includes 300,000 to 400,000 distinct CDR3 sequences, 13% detected once. Sequencing was performed on PBMCs or a T cell subset sorted from them (not recorded which). These receptors were obtained from a man between 18 and 35 years old who had mild COVID-19 (a few samples of this study predate the infection). Cell type and time point are not known. The CDR3 runs from the conserved cysteine through the conserved F or W. The order of the fields is clone size, D gene, J gene, V gene, CDR3 DNA, CDR3 protein. A D gene is named only where the DNA matches it firmly. Size tells how often a clone was seen (once, few, many) or the class of an expanded clone, and some rows leave it out.

many,NA,TRBJ2-3,TRBV6-5,TGTGCCAGCAGTTACTCTGAGGGTACAGATACGCAGTATTTT,CASSYSEGTDTQYF
once,NA,TRBJ2-3,TRBV20-1,TGCAGTGCTCCCCCCAGGGGGGCAGATACGCAGTATTTT,CSAPPRGADTQYF
NA,TRBD1,TRBJ1-2,TRBV5-6,TGTGCCAGCAGATTCGGGACAGGTGGCTACACCTTC,CASRFGTGGYTF
few,NA,TRBJ2-3,TRBV10-3,TGTGCCATCACCCCCGGTAGCACAGATACGCAGTATTTT,CAITPGSTDTQYF
few,TRBD1,TRBJ1-2,TRBV5-8,TGTGCCAGCAGTCGTGGACAGGGGTCCTATCGCTACACCTTC,CASSRGQGSYRYTF
few,NA,TRBJ2-3,TRBV4-3,TGCGCCAGCAGCCAAGTGGCCGGGGGAGCGACAGATACGCAGTATTTT,CASSQVAGGATDTQYF
NA,NA,TRBJ2-1,TRBV7-2,TGTGCCAGCAGCCGTCCAATCTTTGGGCAGTTCTTC,CASSRPIFGQFF
many,NA,TRBJ2-5,TRBV5-1,TGCGCCAGCAGCTTCTCCGGGGCAGAGACCCAGTACTTC,CASSFSGAETQYF
NA,NA,TRBJ2-5,TRBV5-1,TGCGCCAGCACAAGACAGCCTCAAGAGACCCAGTACTTC,CASTRQPQETQYF
few,NA,TRBJ2-1,TRBV9,TGTGCCAGCAGCGTAGACTCTAGGGACAATGAGCAGTTCTTC,CASSVDSRDNEQFF
few,NA,TRBJ1-4,TRBV4-1,TGCGCCAGCAGCAGCGGGACCCATGAAAAACTGTTTTTT,CASSSGTHEKLFF
few,NA,TRBJ1-1,TRBV28,TGTGCCAGCAGGGGGGCTGGGAGGAGAGGCACTGAAGCTTTCTTT,CASRGAGRRGTEAFF
NA,NA,TRBJ2-7,TRBV15,TGTGCCACCAGCAGAGCCGGGACATTCTCCTACGAGCAGTACTTC,CATSRAGTFSYEQYF
few,TRBD1,TRBJ2-7,TRBV3-1,TGTGCCAGCAGCCGAACCGGGACAGGGGCCTACGAGCAGTACTTC,CASSRTGTGAYEQYF
NA,TRBD1,TRBJ1-1,TRBV5-5,TGTGCCAGCAGCGGGACAGCGAGGAACACTGAAGCTTTCTTT,CASSGTARNTEAFF
NA,NA,TRBJ2-1,TRBV12-3/TRBV12-4,TGTGCCAGCAGTTTAGAGGGAGGCCGGCCCTACAATGAGCAGTTCTTC,CASSLEGGRPYNEQFF
few,NA,TRBJ1-5,TRBV20-1,TGCAGTGCGAGTAGTCTGGGAGGACAGCCCCAGCATTTT,CSASSLGGQPQHF
many,NA,TRBJ1-2,TRBV5-1,TGCGCCAGCAGCTTGGCTGTTGGGAGAAACTATGGCTACACCTTC,CASSLAVGRNYGYTF
NA,TRBD1,TRBJ1-2,TRBV4-2,TGTGCCAGCAGCCAACGTTCCACAGGGGACTATGGCTACACCTTC,CASSQRSTGDYGYTF
few,TRBD1,TRBJ2-7,TRBV6-6,TGTGCCAGCAGCTCGACAGGGGGCTGGGAGCAGTACTTC,CASSSTGGWEQYF
NA,TRBD1,TRBJ2-3,TRBV5-4,TGTGCCAGCAGCCGGACAGGGGAGACAGATACGCAGTATTTT,CASSRTGETDTQYF
NA,TRBD2,TRBJ2-3,TRBV4-1,TGCGCCAGCAGCCAAGGACTAGCGGGGTTCACAGATACGCAGTATTTT,CASSQGLAGFTDTQYF
NA,NA,TRBJ2-3,TRBV9,TGTGCCAGCAGCGTAGGAAGCTACAGGGCTACAGATACGCAGTATTTT,CASSVGSYRATDTQYF
NA,NA,TRBJ1-2,TRBV12-3/TRBV12-4,TGTGCCAGCAAGCAGGAGTCGGGCTACACCTTC,CASKQESGYTF
few,NA,TRBJ1-1,TRBV9,TGTGCCAGCAGCGCGAGGGGGGGTCCAGACACTGAAGCTTTCTTT,CASSARGGPDTEAFF
NA,NA,TRBJ2-7,TRBV6-2/TRBV6-3,TGTGCCAGCGAGGGTTCCGAGCAGTACTTC,CASEGSEQYF
NA,NA,TRBJ2-3,TRBV4-1,TGCGCCAGCAGCCAAGGGGCGTTTGCATCAGGGGCGCTTACAGATACGCAGTATTTT,CASSQGAFASGALTDTQYF
many,NA,TRBJ1-2,TRBV5-4,TGTGCCAGCAGTCCTGAGGGGGGCCGTGGCTACACCTTC,CASSPEGGRGYTF
NA,TRBD1,TRBJ1-6,TRBV27,TGTGCCAGCAGGGAGTCTTGGGACAGTATGAATTCACCCCTCCACTTT,CASRESWDSMNSPLHF
NA,TRBD2,TRBJ2-3,TRBV28,TGTGCCAGCGACGAGCGGGGACCTCTAGATACGCAGTATTTT,CASDERGPLDTQYF
NA,TRBD1,TRBJ1-2,TRBV29-1,TGCAGCGTTGAGGAGGGGGCACGGAGAGGCTACACCTTC,CSVEEGARRGYTF
NA,NA,TRBJ2-1,TRBV7-9,TGTGCCAGCAGGGGGGGAACAGCCCAGGGTTTCTTC,CASRGGTAQGFF
once,NA,TRBJ1-3,TRBV20-1,TGCAGTGCTAGGGGGACATCTGACTCTGGAAACACCATATATTTT,CSARGTSDSGNTIYF
few,TRBD1,TRBJ1-2,TRBV12-3/TRBV12-4,TGTGCCAGCAGCCTGGGACAGGAAATCTATGGCTACACCTTC,CASSLGQEIYGYTF
NA,NA,TRBJ2-7,TRBV19,TGTGCCAGTAGTCGTTTGGGGGAACAGGGCAGTTTTGGGCCCTACGAGCAGTACTTC,CASSRLGEQGSFGPYEQYF
few,NA,TRBJ2-7,TRBV6-6,TGTGCCAGCACCCCCCACGCGGGGTCCTACGAGCAGTACTTC,CASTPHAGSYEQYF
few,NA,TRBJ1-2,TRBV4-3,TGCGCCAGCAGCCAAGAGGGCTATGGCTACACCTTC,CASSQEGYGYTF
NA,TRBD1,TRBJ1-6,TRBV7-9,TGTGCCAGCAGCCGACTGGACAGGGGTGACTCACCCCTCCACTTT,CASSRLDRGDSPLHF
NA,NA,TRBJ1-4,TRBV12-3/TRBV12-4,TGTGCCAGCAGTTTGCACAGCTCAAAACTGTTTTTT,CASSLHSSKLFF
few,TRBD1,TRBJ2-1,TRBV6-2/TRBV6-3,TGTGCCAGCAGTTACTCCGGGACAGGGTCCAATGAGCAGTTCTTC,CASSYSGTGSNEQFF
NA,TRBD2,TRBJ2-5,TRBV6-2/TRBV6-3,TGTGCCAGCACCCAGGGACTAGCGGGGTCCGTGGCCCAGTACTTC,CASTQGLAGSVAQYF
few,NA,TRBJ2-1,TRBV7-3,TGTGCCAGCAGCGCAGACTCGGGGGACCCCTACAATGAGCAGTTCTTC,CASSADSGDPYNEQFF
NA,NA,TRBJ1-6,TRBV12-3/TRBV12-4,TGTGCCAGCAGTTTAAATTGGGCGGCAGTTGTGAATTCACCCCTCCACTTT,CASSLNWAAVVNSPLHF
NA,NA,TRBJ1-1,TRBV4-1,TGCGCCAGCAGCCAAGGGAGAGAGGGGGCTTTCTTT,CASSQGREGAFF
NA,TRBD2,TRBJ2-2,TRBV2,TGTGCCAGCAACTGGGACTACCCATCCGGGGAGCTGTTTTTT,CASNWDYPSGELFF
NA,NA,TRBJ1-6,TRBV6-2/TRBV6-3,TGTGCCAGCAATACCGTCCGGCAGTCCATCTATAATTCACCCCTCCACTTT,CASNTVRQSIYNSPLHF